A single sample is the source of the 25 T cell receptor beta chains below, sequenced in a study of beta chain features in type 1 diabetes. The isolated RNA, all of it, was reverse transcribed, so expressed TCRB transcripts were what got sequenced. Libraries were prepared by immunoSEQ multiplex PCR; TCRdb keeps only in-frame clonotypes and omits some of them. This sample has roughly 370,000 clones; 14% occur once, and the top ten carry 0.035% to 0.04%. Sequenced: naive CD4+ T cells from blood. The receptors were sampled from a man aged 30-40 years in good health.

The CDR3 coding sequence is TGTGCCAGCAGCTTAGGCGGACTAGCGGTCACAGATACGCAGTATTTT. It specifies CASSLGGLAVTDTQYF. V is TRBV11-2 and J is TRBJ2-3, with 10 bases fitting TRBD2. With V trimmed by 1 base and J by 2 bases, 3 bases remained unmatched. The CDR3 runs 16 residues. Germline CDR1 SGHAT, CDR2 FQNNGV.

The chain links TRBV5-1 to TRBJ2-5; maybe TRBD2 (6 bases). Germline CDR1 reads SGHRS; CDR2 reads YFSETQ. The CDR3 consists of 15 residues. V was shortened by 0 bases and J by 3 bases, with 12 bases between the two germline ends. In DNA, the CDR3 is TGCGCCAGCAGCTTGGCAGGTAGCGGAGAAGAGACCCAGTACTTC. Translated: CASSLAGSGEETQYF. Looking up the rest from reference TRBV5-1 and TRBJ2-5 gives the full variable domain: KAGVTQTPRYLIKTRGQQVTLSCSPISGHRSVSWYQQTPGQGLQFLFEYFSETQRNKGNFPGRFSGRQFSNSRSEMNVSTLELGDSALYLCASSLAGSGEETQYFGPGTRLLVL.

This chain uses TRBV7-2 with TRBJ2-3; D may be TRBD2 (6 bases). Germline CDR1 SGHTA, CDR2 FQGNSA. Trimming shortened V by 2 bases and J by 9 bases, and 9 bases separated the two germline ends. The CDR3 has 12 residues. The CDR3 DNA reads as TGTGCCAGCAGCTTATGGGCGGGAACGCAGTATTTT. Translating it yields CASSLWAGTQYF.

This chain connects TRBV30 to TRBJ1-4; D might be TRBD1 (5 bases). The length of the CDR3 is 13 residues. The germline gives CDR1 GTSNPN, CDR2 SVGIG (reference sequence). V lost 0 bases and J lost 8, with 10 bases in between. The CDR3 protein is CAWSVLRDEKLFF. The CDR3 coding sequence is TGTGCCTGGAGTGTTCTTAGGGACGAAAAACTGTTTTTT.

The genes are TRBV5-1 and TRBJ2-7, with TRBD1 matching 8 bases. The CDR3 length is 12 residues. With V trimmed by 4 bases and J by 7 bases, 4 bases remained unmatched. In germline, CDR1 is SGHRS, CDR2 YFSETQ. The DNA of the CDR3 is TGCGCCAGCAGCGAAGACAGGGGAGAGCAGTACTTC. Amino acids: CASSEDRGEQYF.

The chain is built from TRBV5-1 and TRBJ2-7, with TRBD1 matching over 8 bases. Looked up from germline, CDR1 is SGHRS and CDR2 is YFSETQ. The V segment lost 4 bases and the J segment 2 bases; nucleotides outside the gene matches: 5. The length of the CDR3 is 14 residues. The CDR3 region has the DNA TGCGCCAGCAGCATTGGGACAGGACCCTACGAGCAGTACTTC. Its translation is CASSIGTGPYEQYF.

J is TRBJ2-1 and V is TRBV9; D possibly corresponds to TRBD1 (6 bases). The CDR3 extends over 15 amino acids. V lost 5 bases, J lost 1 base, and 13 bases lay in between. Germline-derived CDR1 and CDR2 are SGDLS and YYNGEE. The CDR3 DNA is TGTGCCAGCAGTAGGGCAGGGGCGTCCTACAATGAGCAGTTCTTC. Its translation: CASSRAGASYNEQFF. The full variable domain, with the rest looked up from reference TRBV9 and TRBJ2-1, is DSGVTQTPKHLITATGQRVTLRCSPRSGDLSVYWYQQSLDQGLQFLIQYYNGEERAKGNILERFSAQQFPDLHSELNLSSLELGDSALYFCASSRAGASYNEQFFGPGTRLTVL.

The sample holds one count of this clone. This chain joins TRBV4-3 and TRBJ1-2; maybe TRBD1 (5 bases). V lost 0 bases and J lost 3, with 8 bases in between. CDR1 and CDR2 (germline): LGHNA, YSLEER. CDR3 length: 14 amino acids. CDR3 protein: CASSQERQYYGYTF. The CDR3 DNA is TGCGCCAGCAGCCAAGAGAGACAGTACTATGGCTACACCTTC.

The sample holds a few counts of this clone. V gene TRBV11-3 combines with J gene TRBJ2-2, with D tentatively TRBD1 (6 bases). The CDR3 totals 13 residues. V lost 4 bases to trimming and J lost 7 bases, with 10 bases between them. The V gene's germline CDR1 is SGHNT and CDR2 YENEEA. CDR3 DNA: TGTGCCAGCAGCTCGCACAGGGTCGGGGAGCTGTTTTTT. Translating it yields CASSSHRVGELFF.

This chain connects TRBV23-1 to TRBJ2-7, with D perhaps TRBD1 or TRBD2 (5 bases each). TRBV23-1 is an ORF; its function is uncertain. The CDR3 runs to 14 residues. The V and J ends lost 0 bases and 2 bases respectively, with 8 bases between them. CDR3 in DNA: TGCGCCAGCAGTCAATCGGGACCCACCTACGAGCAGTACTTC. Protein product: CASSQSGPTYEQYF.

This clone has only a few counts. The genes are TRBV19 and TRBJ2-1; D possibly corresponds to TRBD2 (6 bases). CDR3 length: 14 residues. Germline values: CDR1 LNHDA, CDR2 SQIVND (reference sequence). V lost 3 bases, J lost 7 bases, and 13 bases lay in between. The CDR3 protein is CASSIEGGWNEQFF. DNA for the CDR3: TGTGCCAGTAGTATCGAGGGAGGCTGGAATGAGCAGTTCTTC. Drawing the rest from reference TRBV19 and TRBJ2-1, the complete variable domain is DGGITQSPKYLFRKEGQNVTLSCEQNLNHDAMYWYRQDPGQGLRLIYYSQIVNDFQKGDIAEGYSVSREKKESFPLTVTSAQKNPTAFYLCASSIEGGWNEQFFGPGTRLTVL.

The CDR3 region has the DNA TGCGCCAGCAGCTTGGGCGCAAGCTCTGGAAACACCATATATTTT. Amino acid sequence: CASSLGASSGNTIYF. The chain has TRBV5-1 and TRBJ1-3, with D uncertain. CDR1 is SGHRS and CDR2 is YFSETQ in the germline V gene. The ends were cut back, 0 bases at V and 0 bases at J, with 7 bases in the middle. The CDR3 extends over 15 amino acids. Complete variable domain (other parts from reference TRBV5-1 and TRBJ1-3): KAGVTQTPRYLIKTRGQQVTLSCSPISGHRSVSWYQQTPGQGLQFLFEYFSETQRNKGNFPGRFSGRQFSNSRSEMNVSTLELGDSALYLCASSLGASSGNTIYFGEGSWLTVV.

The gene calls are TRBV5-4 and TRBJ2-5; no clear D gene. The germline CDR1 and CDR2 sequences are SGHNT and YYREEE (reference sequence). The CDR3 length is 16 residues. Trimming stripped 2 bases from V and 1 base from J, with 15 bases between. The CDR3: CASSFGQRPIQETQYF. The CDR3 DNA reads TGTGCCAGCAGCTTTGGGCAAAGACCTATCCAAGAGACCCAGTACTTC.

The V and J genes are TRBV5-4 and TRBJ2-7; the D gene is possibly TRBD1 (6 bases). The V end was cut by 9 bases, the J end by 6 bases, with 22 bases between. CDR3 size: 14 residues. From germline, CDR1 is SGHNT and CDR2 YYREEE (reference sequence). CDR3 in DNA: TGTGCCACCAGGAGGACAGAGGCGGAGCCCGAGCAGTACGTC. Amino acid sequence: CATRRTEAEPEQYV.

This CDR3 reads CAWIGGSLIGELFF. The CDR3 nucleotides read TGTGCCTGGATCGGCGGGAGTCTAATCGGGGAGCTGTTTTTT. The chain uses TRBV30 and TRBJ2-2; TRBD2 matches at 7 bases. J gave up 7 bases and V 4 bases, and 9 bases lay outside the gene matches. CDR3 length: 14 amino acids. Per germline, CDR1 GTSNPN and CDR2 SVGIG (reference sequence).

This sequence joins TRBV13 and TRBJ1-3; no clear D gene. Germline CDR1 is PRHDT and CDR2 is FYEKMQ (reference sequence). V lost 9 bases and J 0 bases, leaving 12 bases between the germline ends. CDR3 length: 14 amino acids. CDR3 DNA: TGTGCCAGTCGAGATTATCTCTCTGGAAACACCATATATTTT. Its protein product is CASRDYLSGNTIYF.

The V and J genes are TRBV7-6 and TRBJ2-5, with unresolved D. Germline-derived CDR1 and CDR2 are SGHVS and FNYEAQ. V lost 0 bases and J 14 bases, leaving 13 bases between the germline ends. The length of the CDR3 is 12 residues. The CDR3 sequence is CASSLAGVVSYF. CDR3 nucleotides: TGTGCCAGCAGCTTAGCGGGCGTTGTCTCATACTTC.

This sequence joins TRBV18 and TRBJ2-1, with D tentatively TRBD1 or TRBD2 (5 bases each). The V gene lost 6 bases and the J gene lost 2 bases, with 17 bases spanning the gap. The CDR3 is 16 amino acids. Per the germline V gene, CDR1 is KGHSH and CDR2 is LQKENI. This CDR3 reads CASSNNVGVAYNEQFF. The CDR3 DNA follows: TGTGCCAGCTCGAACAATGTGGGGGTAGCCTACAATGAGCAGTTCTTC.

The chain is built from TRBV15 and TRBJ2-5; D is unresolved. Trimming left V 0 bases short and J 7 bases short, with 9 bases between. From germline, CDR1 is LNHNV and CDR2 YYDKDF (reference sequence). CDR3 length: 13 residues. The CDR3: CATSRDGRATQYF. CDR3 coding DNA: TGTGCCACCAGCAGAGACGGACGGGCGACCCAGTACTTC.

The gene calls are TRBV29-1 and TRBJ2-7; D is perhaps TRBD1 (5 bases). The CDR3 loop spans 14 amino acids. Trimming shortened V by 4 bases and J by 2 bases, and 15 bases separated the two germline ends. Germline V gives CDR1 SQVTM, CDR2 ANQGSEA. CDR3: CSVVIIHRTYEQYV. CDR3 sequence (DNA): TGCAGCGTTGTTATCATTCACAGGACCTACGAGCAGTACGTC.

This clone has just a few counts. CDR3 nucleotide sequence: TGTGCCAGCAGCTTAGGACCCGACAGGGTAGAGACCCAGTACTTC. It codes for CASSLGPDRVETQYF. The chain employs TRBV7-2 and TRBJ2-5, with 7 nucleotides matching TRBD1. CDR3 size: 15 residues. The germline CDR1 and CDR2 sequences are SGHTA and FQGNSA. With V trimmed by 1 base and J by 4 bases, 6 bases remained unmatched.

This sequence joins TRBV7-8 and TRBJ2-7; perhaps TRBD1 as D (6 bases). Germline CDR1 SGHVS, CDR2 FQNEAQ. The CDR3 is 19 residues long. V lost 5 bases, J lost 5 bases, and 31 bases lay in between. CDR3 sequence reads: CASSAQGLVNQPSSHEQYF. DNA for the CDR3: TGTGCCAGCAGCGCACAGGGTTTGGTTAACCAGCCCTCTTCCCACGAGCAGTACTTC.

Only a few counts were recorded for this clone. The V gene is TRBV5-4, the J gene TRBJ2-5; D gene unclear. Between the trimmed V and J ends, which lost 0 bases and 2 bases, there was a span of 8 bases. The CDR3 consists of 14 residues. Germline loops: CDR1 SGHNT, CDR2 YYREEE (reference sequence). The CDR3 DNA reads TGTGCCAGCAGCTTGGTGTTAGGACAAGAGACCCAGTACTTC. Its translation: CASSLVLGQETQYF.

In nucleotides, the CDR3 is TGCGCCAGCAGCCTTCTTCCCCTGGTCAATGAGCAGTTCTTC. It encodes CASSLLPLVNEQFF. The rearrangement joins TRBV4-1 to TRBJ2-1; D call uncertain. Germline V CDR1 and CDR2: MGHRA, YSYEKL. The CDR3 contains 14 residues. The V gene lost 4 bases and the J gene lost 6 bases, with 13 bases spanning the gap.

This clone has a handful of counts. The genes are TRBV29-1 and TRBJ1-2, with D tentatively TRBD1 (6 bases). Germline-derived CDR1 and CDR2 are SQVTM and ANQGSEA. V was cut by 6 bases and J by 6 bases, with 32 bases left in between. The CDR3 runs 18 residues. CDR3 DNA sequence: TGCAGCGTAACGGAGGGATATACAGGGCTTAAAAGTCGGCATGGCTACACCTTC. Amino acids: CSVTEGYTGLKSRHGYTF.